A selection of T cell receptor beta chains follows, all from one sample in a study of lymphopenia after photon versus proton radiotherapy. Sequencing used immunoSEQ multiplex PCR; TCRdb keeps in-frame clones, though not all of them. This table has roughly 41,000 clones, more than 75% appearing once. This sample comprised peripheral blood, obtained from a patient treated with photon-based radiotherapy. Every receptor here comes from a man aged 45-65 years with gastric cancer. Both conserved end residues are part of each CDR3.

j_call v_call cdr3_aa
TRBJ2-1 TRBV7-9 CASSPSGTSYNEQFF
TRBJ2-2 TRBV7-2 CASSLVGTAAGGELFF
TRBJ1-4 TRBV6-1 CASSFPVGANEKLFF
TRBJ2-1 TRBV28 CASLDRVKNEQFF
TRBJ2-1 TRBV27 CASRNTWTGSPYNEQFF
TRBJ2-3 TRBV30 CAWSVWGGPGRTDTQYF
TRBJ2-7 TRBV30 CAWSSGSSYEQYF
TRBJ1-5 TRBV27 CASSPRGGSNQPQHF
TRBJ1-3 TRBV7-6 CASSLAVPGVVTGNTIYF
TRBJ2-5 TRBV5-1 CASSLGLAGSGQETQYF
TRBJ1-2 TRBV25-1 CASRRTGFNYGYTF
TRBJ2-7 TRBV4-1 CASSQDRRASGNYEQYF
TRBJ2-1 TRBV9 CASSPSYSGRMSYNEQFF
TRBJ1-1 TRBV7-2 CASSTPTGRNTEAFF
TRBJ2-1 TRBV27 CASSTVVSVYGEQFF
TRBJ2-7 TRBV9 CASSVEPELVHEQYF
TRBJ2-1 TRBV5-1 CASSSGAGYNEQFF
TRBJ1-2 TRBV7-2 CASSRDRVDGYTF
TRBJ2-3 TRBV4-2 CASSLSGVSTDTQYF
TRBJ2-2 TRBV19 CATRWWGTGTGELFF
TRBJ2-7 TRBV9 CASSETLAGGTEQYF
TRBJ2-5 TRBV2 CASRRQVQGETQYF
TRBJ2-5 TRBV10-3 CAISRTSGYKETQYF
TRBJ1-3 TRBV5-4 CASSLGFEGLGGNTIYF
TRBJ2-1 TRBV7-9 CASSLWPPKREAFYNEQFF
TRBJ2-7 TRBV5-1 CASRPPGLAGESSYEQYF
TRBJ2-7 TRBV18 CASSPERGPYEQYF
TRBJ2-7 TRBV28 CASSLLGGDLYEQYF
TRBJ1-5 TRBV27 CASRGTAVGNQPQHF
TRBJ2-1 TRBV18 CASSPLAGVSDNEQFF
TRBJ2-1 TRBV4-1 CASSQPGLFNEQFF
TRBJ2-1 TRBV5-1 CASSQWTGLYNEQFF
TRBJ1-5 TRBV18 CASSPASVDTYQPQHF
TRBJ2-7 TRBV4-2 CASSQAKNRQYF
TRBJ2-7 TRBV28 CASSLSPRGYEQYF
TRBJ2-7 TRBV4-1 CASSREGQGFSYEQYF
TRBJ1-1 TRBV18 CASSPIWEITEAFF
TRBJ2-6 TRBV14 CASSQEGTLTGANVLTF
TRBJ2-7 TRBV27 CASSLSSGRYEQYF
TRBJ2-3 TRBV7-7 CASMAGGSDTQYF
TRBJ1-3 TRBV6-6 CASSGFQRESGNTIYF
TRBJ2-1 TRBV5-4 CASSLELAGYNEQFF
TRBJ1-5 TRBV5-1 CASTRGAGPDQPQHF
TRBJ2-3 TRBV4-2 CASSQSDRPPDTQYF
TRBJ2-5 TRBV7-9 CASSPRDEETQYF
TRBJ2-1 TRBV7-9 CASSLWAGEIYNEQFF
TRBJ2-7 TRBV10-1 CASSDSLRTAEQYF
TRBJ1-1 TRBV10-1 CASSESGGVGTEAFF
TRBJ2-7 TRBV7-9 CASSSNVYEQYF
TRBJ1-2 TRBV28 CASSSRDRVYGYTF
TRBJ2-3 TRBV5-6 CASSPVGQGTDTQYF
TRBJ1-2 TRBV7-9 CASSLEGVTRNYGYTF
TRBJ2-1 TRBV4-1 CASSQEGQRESYNEQFF
TRBJ1-4 TRBV30 CAWSSGTNEKLFF